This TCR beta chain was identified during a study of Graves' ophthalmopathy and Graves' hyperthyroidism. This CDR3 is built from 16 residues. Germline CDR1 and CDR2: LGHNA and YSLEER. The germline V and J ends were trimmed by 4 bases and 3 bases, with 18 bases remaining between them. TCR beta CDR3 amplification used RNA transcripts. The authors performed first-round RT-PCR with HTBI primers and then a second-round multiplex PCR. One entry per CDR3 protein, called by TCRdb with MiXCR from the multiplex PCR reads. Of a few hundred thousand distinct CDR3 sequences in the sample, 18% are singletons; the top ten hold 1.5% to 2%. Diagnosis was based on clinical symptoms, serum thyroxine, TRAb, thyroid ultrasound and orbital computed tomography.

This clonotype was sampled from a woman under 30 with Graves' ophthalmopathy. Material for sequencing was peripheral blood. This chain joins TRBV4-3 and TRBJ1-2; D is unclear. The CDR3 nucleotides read TGCGCCAGCAGCCGTGGAGCCTGGCAGTATTACTATGGCTACACCTTC. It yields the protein CASSRGAWQYYYGYTF.